Listed here are 31 T cell receptor beta chains from one sample, sequenced in a study of human T cells and chemical hapten exposure. TCRdb reprocessed the RACE reads via MiXCR and lists one record per CDR3 protein. The repertoire consists of some 38,000 distinct CDR3 sequences, with 9% to 9.5% occurring once and the leading ten covering 26%. Time point meaning: patch test 3, about 24 weeks after DPC sensitization. The treatment: therapeutic diphenylcyclopropenone sensitization with weekly scalp DPC. Whole blood that had not been fractionated was the source of extracted total RNA. This sample comprised whole blood, obtained in connection with sensitization to the hapten diphenylcyclopropenone (DPC). The receptors were gathered from a man in his fifties with alopecia areata. Some clones in this sample may be carry-over from other donors' samples.

The V call is TRBV10-3, the J call TRBJ2-3; TRBD2 is a possible D gene (6 bases). The germline V and J ends were trimmed by 2 bases and 1 base, with 10 bases remaining between them. The CDR3 runs to 15 residues. Germline V CDR1 and CDR2: ENHRY, SYGVKD. In nucleotides, the CDR3 is TGTGCCATCAGTGAGCGGGAGTTGGGCACAGATACGCAGTATTTT. Translation gives CAISERELGTDTQYF.

Details on this clonotype: A much more abundant neighbour one base away suggests this may be a read error. The chain couples TRBV12-3 or TRBV12-4 to TRBJ2-6, with D possibly called TRBD1 or TRBD2 (5 bases each). With 0 bases removed from V and 12 bases from J, the gap between germline ends came to 24 bases. This CDR3 spans 18 amino acids. The CDR3 sequence is CASSLALPLGTTLSVLTF. CDR3 nucleotide sequence: TGTGCCAGCAGTTTAGCCCTCCCTTTGGGGACCACCCTAAGCGTCCTGACTTTC.

This clonotype was observed at least ten times. The chain couples TRBV25-1 to TRBJ2-2; weak D call: TRBD1 (6 bases). CDR3 length: 14 residues. V was pared by 0 bases and J by 5 bases, with 7 bases between. Germline values: CDR1 MGHDK, CDR2 SYGVNS. CDR3 sequence reads: CASSEYRGTGELFF. In nucleotides, the CDR3 is TGTGCCAGCAGTGAATATAGGGGGACCGGGGAGCTGTTTTTT. The full variable domain, completed using reference TRBV25-1 and TRBJ2-2, is EADIYQTPRYLVIGTGKKITLECSQTMGHDKMYWYQQDPGMELHLIHYSYGVNSTEKGDLSSESTVSRIRTEHFPLTLESARPSHTSQYLCASSEYRGTGELFFGEGSRLTVL.

J is TRBJ2-7 and V is TRBV28, with 10 bases identical to TRBD1. Germline trimming cut 5 bases from V and 3 bases from J; bases unmatched to any gene: 10. This CDR3 has 16 amino acids. The germline V gene has CDR1 MDHEN and CDR2 SYDVKM. The CDR3 DNA reads as TGTGCCAGCAGTACTCGCCTCCGGACAGGGGGCTACGAGCAGTACTTC. Protein sequence: CASSTRLRTGGYEQYF.

This clonotype occurred many times. The rearrangement links TRBV27 to TRBJ2-7, with 7 bases lining up with TRBD1. Germline V gene lookup returns CDR1 MNHEY and CDR2 SMNVEV (reference sequence). V lost 8 bases, J lost 3 bases, and 7 bases stayed unmatched. The CDR3 length is 13 residues. CDR3 protein: CASGRGGLYEQYF. Here the CDR3 DNA reads TGTGCCAGCGGTAGAGGGGGCCTCTACGAGCAGTACTTC.

Many counts were recorded for this clonotype. The chain couples TRBV5-4 to TRBJ2-5; 10 positions agree with TRBD1. Germline trimming cut 8 bases from V and 5 bases from J; bases unmatched to any gene: 6. Germline V gene data show CDR1 as SGHNT and CDR2 as YYREEE (reference sequence). The CDR3 covers 13 residues. CDR3 DNA sequence: TGTGCCAGTCGGGACAGGGGAGGTGAGACCCAGTACTTC. Translation: CASRDRGGETQYF. The variable domain in full, with the rest retrieved from reference TRBV5-4 and TRBJ2-5, is ETGVTQSPTHLIKTRGQQVTLRCSSQSGHNTVSWYQQALGQGPQFIFQYYREEENGRGNFPPRFSGLQFPNYSSELNVNALELDDSALYLCASRDRGGETQYFGPGTRLLVL.

This clonotype turned up a few times. The V call is TRBV24-1, the J call TRBJ2-1; no firm D call. Trimming pared 7 bases from V and 2 bases from J, leaving 14 bases between. Germline V gene data show CDR1 as KGHDR and CDR2 as SFDVKD. This CDR3 contains 15 residues. CDR3 in DNA: TGTGCCACCAGCCCAAGCAAGAGCACCTACAATGAGCAGTTCTTC. This sequence encodes CATSPSKSTYNEQFF.

This clonotype was recorded at least ten times. The V and J genes are TRBV10-2 and TRBJ2-7; 7 bases match TRBD2. CDR1 is WSHSY and CDR2 is SAAADI in the germline V gene. The CDR3 totals 13 residues. V shed 2 bases, J shed 7 bases, and the junction held 5 bases outside the gene matches. The CDR3 DNA reads TGCGCCAGCAGTGAGGGGGACTACGGGGAGCAGTACTTC. Translating it yields CASSEGDYGEQYF.

This clonotype has more than one count but fewer than ten. V gene TRBV7-9 combines with J gene TRBJ1-5; 7 bases match TRBD1. This CDR3 has 16 amino acids. V shed 5 bases and J 4 bases; nucleotides not matched to a gene: 11. Germline V gene data show CDR1 as SEHNR and CDR2 as FQNEAQ (reference sequence). Here the CDR3 DNA reads TGTGCCAGCAGCGATGGGAGGGACAGCGGAAATCAGCCCCAGCATTTT. It translates to CASSDGRDSGNQPQHF.

V gene TRBV9 combines with J gene TRBJ1-5; D is unresolved. The CDR3 covers 13 residues. The germline CDR1 and CDR2 sequences are SGDLS and YYNGEE. V shed 1 base and J shed 6 bases, with 8 bases lying between them. This CDR3 reads CASSVFEGQPQHF. The CDR3 DNA reads as TGTGCCAGCAGCGTATTCGAAGGTCAGCCCCAGCATTTT.

V usage is TRBV16 and J usage is TRBJ2-2, with TRBD1 identical over 7 bases. With V trimmed by 4 bases and J by 4 bases, 6 bases remained unmatched. CDR1 KGHSY and CDR2 FQNENV come from the germline V gene. The CDR3 contains 15 residues. For the CDR3, the DNA is TGTGCCAGCAGCCGACAGGGTACTGCCACCGGGGAGCTGTTTTTT. This gives the protein CASSRQGTATGELFF.

This clonotype was observed at least ten times. This chain links TRBV7-6 with TRBJ1-1; TRBD1 might be the D (6 bases). Germline CDR1 SGHVS, CDR2 FNYEAQ. The length of the CDR3 is 15 residues. V gave up 3 bases and J gave up 1 base, with 12 bases separating them. CDR3 loop: CASSLADSQNTEAFF. The DNA for the CDR3 is TGTGCCAGCAGCTTGGCGGACAGCCAGAACACTGAAGCTTTCTTT. The full variable domain, rest sourced from reference TRBV7-6 and TRBJ1-1, is GAGVSQSPRYKVTKRGQDVALRCDPISGHVSLYWYRQALGQGPEFLTYFNYEAQQDKSGLPNDRFSAERPEGSISTLTIQRTEQRDSAMYRCASSLADSQNTEAFFGQGTRLTVV.

This clonotype was seen at least ten times. This chain connects TRBV27 to TRBJ2-4, with 9 positions matching TRBD2. The CDR3 has 19 amino acids. V was pared by 1 base and J by 0 bases, with 10 bases of the junction left unmatched. Looked up from germline, CDR1 is MNHEY and CDR2 is SMNVEV (reference sequence). In nucleotides, the CDR3 is TGTGCCAGCAGTTTATATGGTAGCGGGAGATATGTAGCCAAAAACATTCAGTACTTC. This gives the protein CASSLYGSGRYVAKNIQYF.

There are many counts of this clonotype. The chain employs TRBV9 and TRBJ2-1; 7 nucleotides line up with TRBD2. V shed 6 bases and J 10 bases; nucleotides not matched to a gene: 13. The CDR3 extends over 14 amino acids. In germline, CDR1 is SGDLS, CDR2 YYNGEE. The CDR3 DNA sequence: TGTGCCAGCAAGACTAGCCCACTGGGAGAGGAGCAGTTCTTC. This encodes CASKTSPLGEEQFF.

The chain uses TRBV11-2 and TRBJ2-3, with D tentatively TRBD2 (5 bases). Germline CDR1 SGHAT, CDR2 FQNNGV. Trimming took 5 bases from V and 7 from J, leaving 22 bases between them. The CDR3 loop spans 16 amino acids. The CDR3 DNA follows: TGTGCCAGCAGCCGCCTAGCCTCCCTGGGCCCTCATACGCAGTATTTT. Its translation is CASSRLASLGPHTQYF.

J is TRBJ2-7 and V is TRBV11-2; 7 nucleotides line up with TRBD1. The CDR3 has 15 amino acids. The V and J ends lost 3 bases and 1 base, in that order; junction bases with no gene match: 6. The V gene's germline CDR1 is SGHAT and CDR2 FQNNGV. This CDR3 reads CASSFTQGSSYEQYF. The CDR3 nucleotides are TGTGCCAGCAGCTTCACACAGGGGTCGTCCTACGAGCAGTACTTC.

This clonotype was observed many times. The chain has TRBV10-2 and TRBJ2-3; no definite D call. CDR3 length equals 18 residues. The V end lost 2 bases, the J end lost 1 base, and 19 bases lay between the germline ends. Looked up from germline, CDR1 is WSHSY and CDR2 is SAAADI. The CDR3, as DNA: TGCGCCAGCAGTGAGAGAGCCCCTCTCGGATACGGCACAGATACGCAGTATTTT. Translated: CASSERAPLGYGTDTQYF.

The chain is built from TRBV28 and TRBJ2-7; TRBD2 is a possible D gene (6 bases). The CDR3 runs to 18 residues. V shed 4 bases and J shed 0 bases, with 22 bases lying between them. Germline V gives CDR1 MDHEN, CDR2 SYDVKM. CDR3: CASSSPLPVAGLSYEQYF. The CDR3 coding sequence is TGTGCCAGCAGTTCCCCCTTGCCTGTGGCGGGGCTCTCCTACGAGCAGTACTTC.

This clonotype was seen only a few times. The chain recombines TRBV7-8 with TRBJ2-1; D unclear. CDR1 SGHVS and CDR2 FQNEAQ come from the germline V gene. The CDR3 loop spans 12 amino acids. V lost 0 bases and J lost 10, with 7 bases in between. CDR3 sequence reads: CASSLAATEQFF. The CDR3 nucleotides are TGTGCCAGCAGCTTAGCGGCAACGGAGCAGTTCTTC.

The chain has TRBV6-6 and TRBJ1-2; TRBD1 matches at 8 bases. CDR1 is MNHNY and CDR2 is SVGAGI in the germline V gene (reference sequence). The ends lost 2 bases at V and 1 base at J; junction bases unmatched: 9. CDR3 length: 17 amino acids. DNA of the CDR3: TGTGCCAGCAGTTACACCCAGGACAGGGAGAATAACTATGGCTACACCTTC. The encoded protein is CASSYTQDRENNYGYTF.

This clonotype was seen repeatedly, ten times or more. The V gene is TRBV7-2, the J gene TRBJ2-6; D is unclear. Germline CDR1 reads SGHTA; CDR2 reads FQGNSA. The CDR3 runs to 16 residues. Trimming shortened V by 0 bases and J by 1 base, and 7 bases separated the two germline ends. CDR3 sequence (DNA): TGTGCCAGCAGCTTAGCGCGAGCGTCTGGGGCCAACGTCCTGACTTTC. Protein sequence: CASSLARASGANVLTF.

This clonotype showed up many times. The chain has TRBV27 and TRBJ2-3; D gene ambiguous. Germline V gene sequence: CDR1 MNHEY, CDR2 SMNVEV (reference sequence). CDR3 length equals 13 residues. V lost 6 bases, J lost 2 bases, and 9 bases lay in between. In DNA form, the CDR3 reads TGTGCCAGCAGGGGATGGGTCACAGATACGCAGTATTTT. Encoded protein: CASRGWVTDTQYF.

This clonotype was seen only a few times. The chain carries TRBV29-1 and TRBJ2-1, with D possibly being TRBD1 (6 bases). V lost 6 bases and J 6 bases, leaving 12 bases between the germline ends. Germline V gene lookup returns CDR1 SQVTM and CDR2 ANQGSEA. The CDR3 contains 12 residues. CDR3 sequence (DNA): TGCAGCGTCGGACAGACATCCAATGAGCAGTTCTTC. Amino acids: CSVGQTSNEQFF.

This clonotype was picked up many times. V is TRBV9 and J is TRBJ1-4; tentatively, D is TRBD1 (6 bases). Germline V lookup: CDR1 SGDLS, CDR2 YYNGEE. The CDR3 extends over 15 amino acids. Deletions cut 0 bases from V and 5 bases from J, with 11 bases between. CDR3 amino acids: CASSVANRANEKLFF. CDR3 nucleotide sequence: TGTGCCAGCAGCGTAGCTAACAGGGCGAATGAAAAACTGTTTTTT.

This clonotype was found many times. The rearrangement joins TRBV6-4 to TRBJ2-1; D possibly corresponds to TRBD2 (6 bases). Trimming removed 4 bases from V and 3 bases from J, with 16 bases in between. Germline lookup yields CDR1 MRHNA and CDR2 SNTAGT. There are 16 residues in the CDR3. CDR3 nucleotides: TGTGCCAGCAGTGGCCGTGGAGGGGCGATCTACAATGAGCAGTTCTTC. Amino acids: CASSGRGGAIYNEQFF.

The chain joins TRBV29-1 to TRBJ1-1, with TRBD1 identical over 9 bases. This CDR3 has 14 amino acids. V lost 8 bases, J lost 10 bases, and 17 bases stayed unmatched. From germline, CDR1 is SQVTM and CDR2 ANQGSEA. The CDR3 reads CSSYRGRSSEGAFF. CDR3 nucleotides: TGCAGCTCATACAGGGGGCGGTCCTCTGAAGGAGCTTTCTTT.

The J gene is TRBJ2-2, the V gene TRBV28; D might be TRBD1 (5 bases). The CDR3 runs 17 residues. V lost 5 bases, J lost 0 bases, and 16 bases lay in between. The germline V gene encodes CDR1 MDHEN and CDR2 SYDVKM. The CDR3 DNA is TGTGCCAGCAGTAGATTAGGGCAGGGCGCGAACACCGGGGAGCTGTTTTTT. As protein: CASSRLGQGANTGELFF.

This clonotype has a count of ten or more. This chain connects TRBV29-1 to TRBJ1-5; 7 nucleotides align to TRBD1. V trimming: 4 bases; J trimming: 3 bases; junction bases outside the gene matches: 3. CDR1 SQVTM and CDR2 ANQGSEA come from the germline V gene. This CDR3 spans 13 amino acids. The chain's CDR3 is CSVAGTDNQPQHF. The CDR3 nucleotides are TGCAGCGTTGCCGGGACAGACAATCAGCCCCAGCATTTT.

The table lists this clonotype with many counts. This chain connects TRBV29-1 to TRBJ2-3; D gene unclear. The ends were cut back, 5 bases at V and 1 base at J, with 10 bases in the middle. Germline-derived CDR1 and CDR2 are SQVTM and ANQGSEA. CDR3 length: 13 residues. The CDR3 DNA reads TGCAGCGTTTCTAACACTGGCACAGATACGCAGTATTTT. Translated: CSVSNTGTDTQYF.

This clonotype has more than one count but fewer than ten. This chain links TRBV29-1 with TRBJ2-1; weak D call: TRBD2 (6 bases). Trimming shortened V by 5 bases and J by 10 bases, and 18 bases separated the two germline ends. This CDR3 is 13 amino acids long. Germline lookup yields CDR1 SQVTM and CDR2 ANQGSEA. The CDR3 protein is CSVRGTSLREQFF. As DNA, the CDR3 is TGCAGCGTTCGCGGGACTTCCCTAAGGGAGCAGTTCTTC.

The V call is TRBV7-9, the J call TRBJ2-7; 7 nucleotides line up with TRBD1. V gave up 5 bases and J gave up 0 bases; unmatched junction bases: 4. The CDR3 spans 14 residues. CDR1 and CDR2 from the germline V gene are SEHNR and FQNEAQ (reference sequence). The CDR3 sequence is CASSTTGSSYEQYF. In DNA, the CDR3 is TGTGCCAGCAGCACGACAGGGAGCTCCTACGAGCAGTACTTC.